The rows below give T cell receptor beta chains drawn from one sample of a study of immune cell composition in non-small cell lung cancer. Libraries were prepared by immunoSEQ multiplex PCR; TCRdb keeps only in-frame clonotypes and omits some of them. Here the sample spans about 7,500 clones, about 75% being singletons. What was sequenced was lung tumor tissue. These receptors were obtained from a human donor with non-small cell lung cancer. Both conserved end residues are part of each CDR3. Each record gives: V gene, D gene, J gene, clone size, CDR3 length, CDR3 protein, CDR3 DNA. The D gene is left open where the match is weak. Size is stated for part of the rows, as once, few or many counts, or as a class when the clone is expanded.

TRBV19	NA	TRBJ1-1	NA	17	CASSMGGGGRLNTEAFF	TGTGCCAGTAGTATGGGAGGAGGCGGACGCTTGAACACTGAAGCTTTCTTT
TRBV6-4	NA	TRBJ1-2	once	16	CASSDTAQPFFYGYTF	TGTGCCAGCAGTGACACCGCACAGCCCTTTTTCTATGGCTACACCTTC
TRBV7-3	NA	TRBJ2-3	NA	14	CASSYLGAADTQYF	TGTGCCAGCAGCTACCTTGGGGCCGCAGATACGCAGTATTTT
TRBV27	NA	TRBJ2-1	medium-sized	13	CASSPSNYNEQFF	TGTGCCAGCAGTCCCAGTAATTACAATGAGCAGTTCTTC
TRBV18	TRBD2	TRBJ2-5	NA	13	CASSPSGRETQYF	TGTGCCAGCTCACCTAGCGGGAGAGAGACCCAGTACTTC
TRBV4-1	NA	TRBJ2-3	NA	16	CASSQALAKGTDTQYF	TGCGCCAGCAGCCAAGCACTAGCAAAGGGCACAGATACGCAGTATTTT
TRBV5-1	TRBD1	TRBJ1-2	large	16	CASSLGMGQGDYGYTF	TGCGCCAGCAGCTTGGGCATGGGACAGGGGGACTATGGCTACACCTTC
TRBV18	NA	TRBJ1-3	NA	15	CASSLNRVSGNTIYF	TGTGCCAGCTCACTCAACAGGGTCTCTGGAAACACCATATATTTT
TRBV28	NA	TRBJ1-2	NA	15	CASTIPSTGGKGYTF	TGTGCCAGCACCATACCTTCCACGGGGGGGAAGGGCTACACCTTC
TRBV7-2	TRBD2	TRBJ2-5	NA	14	CASSGGLVLGTQYF	TGTGCCAGCAGCGGGGGACTAGTCTTAGGGACCCAGTACTTC
TRBV9	NA	TRBJ1-5	once	14	CASSVGFWDQPQHF	TGTGCCAGCAGCGTCGGGTTTTGGGATCAGCCCCAGCATTTT
TRBV5-6	TRBD1	TRBJ2-3	NA	15	CASSPPGQGTDTQYF	TGTGCCAGCAGCCCCCCGGGACAGGGTACAGATACGCAGTATTTT
TRBV19	NA	TRBJ2-2	NA	15	CATEALLPNTGELFF	TGTGCCACCGAGGCCCTGTTACCGAACACCGGGGAGCTGTTTTTT
TRBV28	NA	TRBJ1-6	NA	16	CASSLVTSSYNSPLHF	TGTGCCAGCAGTTTAGTTACGAGCTCCTATAATTCACCCCTCCACTTT
TRBV18	NA	TRBJ2-3	NA	16	CASSPLLGLSTDTQYF	TGTGCCAGCTCACCATTGTTGGGACTTAGCACAGATACGCAGTATTTT
TRBV30	NA	TRBJ1-5	medium-sized	14	CAWSIGGSNQPQHF	TGTGCCTGGAGTATTGGGGGGTCTAATCAGCCCCAGCATTTT
TRBV7-8	NA	TRBJ2-7	NA	15	CASSLAAGRGYEQYF	TGTGCCAGCAGCTTAGCGGCCGGCAGGGGTTACGAGCAGTACTTC
TRBV18	TRBD1	TRBJ1-2	NA	15	CASSLDRGIYYGYTF	TGTGCCAGCTCGCTAGACAGGGGAATCTACTATGGCTACACCTTC
TRBV10-3	TRBD1	TRBJ1-2	few	15	CATSPGDRANYGYTF	TGTGCCACCTCCCCAGGGGACAGGGCTAACTATGGCTACACCTTC
TRBV19	NA	TRBJ2-7	few	14	CASSLIQGSYEQYF	TGTGCCAGTAGCCTGATCCAGGGGAGCTACGAGCAGTACTTC
TRBV5-5	TRBD1	TRBJ2-7	once	15	CASSTGQGFIYEQYF	TGTGCCAGCAGCACGGGACAGGGTTTTATCTACGAGCAGTACTTC
TRBV10-3	NA	TRBJ2-6	NA	13	CAEIRAGANVLTF	TGTGCCGAGATACGGGCTGGGGCCAACGTCCTGACTTTC
TRBV6-6	NA	TRBJ2-7	NA	14	CASRQGDLSYEQYF	TGTGCCAGCAGACAGGGCGATCTGTCCTACGAGCAGTACTTC
TRBV28	NA	TRBJ1-6	few	14	CASINRVGNSPLHF	TGTGCCAGCATAAACAGGGTTGGTAATTCACCCCTCCACTTT
TRBV2	TRBD1	TRBJ2-3	NA	18	CASSEARRTGLSTDTQYF	TGTGCCAGCAGTGAAGCGCGCAGGACAGGGTTGAGCACAGATACGCAGTATTTT
TRBV30	TRBD2	TRBJ2-5	NA	17	CAWSVGSGRARGETQYF	TGTGCCTGGAGTGTCGGTAGCGGGAGGGCTCGGGGGGAGACCCAGTACTTC
TRBV5-6	NA	TRBJ1-6	NA	15	CASSSLGVYGSPLHF	TGTGCCAGCAGCTCCTTAGGGGTCTATGGTTCACCCCTCCACTTT
TRBV6-5	NA	TRBJ1-2	NA	11	CASKKSGGYTF	TGTGCCAGCAAAAAAAGCGGTGGCTACACCTTC
TRBV7-9	TRBD2	TRBJ2-1	NA	15	CASSLAGTSSHEQFF	TGTGCCAGCAGCTTAGCGGGGACTAGTTCCCATGAGCAGTTCTTC
TRBV5-4	TRBD2	TRBJ2-7	NA	14	CASSLGGGEDEQYF	TGTGCCAGCAGCTTGGGTGGGGGGGAAGACGAGCAGTACTTC
TRBV9	TRBD2	TRBJ2-3	NA	17	CASSPPGLAGGPLTQYF	TGTGCCAGCAGCCCACCAGGACTAGCGGGAGGGCCGCTTACGCAGTATTTT
TRBV19	TRBD1	TRBJ1-1	NA	15	CASTLGQGRVTEAFF	TGTGCCAGTACCCTTGGACAGGGGAGGGTGACTGAAGCTTTCTTT